This entry lists 7 T cell receptor beta chains sequenced from one sample in a study of T cell clonality in common variable immunodeficiency (dated by TCRdb to about 2015). The method was the immunoSEQ multiplex PCR assay. As stored in TCRdb, this immuneACCESS dataset retains in-frame rearrangements with V and J assigned. A fraction of the clones does not appear; measured against another copy, unresolved V genes explain less than half of the discrepancy, and the remainder lacks a known reason. For this sample, tens of thousands of clones are listed, none of them singletons. Roughly 4% of the sample rests with the top ten. Sequencing input: peripheral blood mononuclear cells. The origin of the receptors is a person aged 18 to 75 in good health.

This clone was detected ten times or more. The sequenced fragment ends 3 residues before the CDR3 boundary, so the rest is inferred from the germline J gene. The rearrangement joins TRBV30 to TRBJ1-5; tentatively, D is TRBD1 (5 bases). The CDR3 runs to 14 residues. V lost 5 bases and J lost 7, with 18 bases in between. Germline CDR1 and CDR2: GTSNPN and SVGIG (reference sequence). The CDR3 DNA, read in part, is TGTGCCTGGTCTGCGGGGGTGGGAAAGCAGCCC. It is translated as CAWSAGVGKQP. The full CDR3 protein reads CAWSAGVGKQPQHF.

This clone appeared many times. The CDR3 DNA, read in part, is TGTGCCAGCAGTGTGTCTAGCGGGAGCTACGAG. It encodes CASSVSSGSYE. The full CDR3 is CASSVSSGSYEQYF. The rearrangement joins TRBV6-1 to TRBJ2-7; 10 bases fit TRBD2. The read is 3 residues too short to cover the CDR3 end, so that end is filled in from the germline J gene. The V gene's germline CDR1 is MNHNS and CDR2 SASEGT. V was pared by 4 bases and J by 3 bases, with 3 bases of the junction left unmatched. The CDR3 has 14 residues.

Ten or more counts support this clone. The CDR3 DNA, read in part, is TGTGCCAGTAGTAAGCTAGCGGGAGCCTCCCAAGAGACC. Protein: CASSKLAGASQET. The entire CDR3 protein is CASSKLAGASQETQYF. The rearrangement links TRBV19 to TRBJ2-5, with 10 bases that match TRBD2. The read ends 3 residues shy of where the CDR3 ends; the end is completed using the germline J gene. With 4 bases clipped from V and 1 base from J, the junction kept 6 bases outside the gene matches. The CDR3 extends over 16 amino acids. The germline CDR1 and CDR2 sequences are LNHDA and SQIVND (reference sequence).

The sample holds many counts of this clone. The observed sequence ends 3 residues before the CDR3 terminus, with the missing tail filled in from the germline J gene. The chain recombines TRBV30 with TRBJ1-5; 10 bases are a match to TRBD1. The J segment lost 4 bases and the V segment lost 4 bases, leaving 10 bases of the junction unmatched. The CDR3 spans 16 residues. Germline CDR1 GTSNPN, CDR2 SVGIG (reference sequence). This CDR3 is CAWTHMDRGENQPQHF. Incomplete CDR3 DNA: TGTGCCTGGACACACATGGACAGGGGGGAGAATCAGCCC.

This clone showed up many times. The read finishes 3 residues shy of the CDR3 end, and the germline J gene is used to complete it. The chain is built from TRBV4-2 and TRBJ2-2, with 8 bases fitting TRBD2. The germline V gene encodes CDR1 LGHNA and CDR2 YNFKEQ. The CDR3 runs 17 residues. V trimming: 4 bases; J trimming: 5 bases; junction bases outside the gene matches: 12. The DNA read from the CDR3 is TGTGCCAGCAGCCCCCTCGGCCTCGGGACTAGTACCGGGGAG. Protein sequence: CASSPLGLGTSTGE. In full, the CDR3 reads CASSPLGLGTSTGELFF.

This clone was counted many times. The sequence runs out 3 residues before the end of the CDR3; the remainder is reconstructed from the germline J gene. The chain is built from TRBV5-6 and TRBJ2-2; TRBD2 might be the D (6 bases). The germline V gene encodes CDR1 SGHDT and CDR2 YYEEEE. CDR3 length: 13 amino acids. The CDR3 reads CASSLWGEEKLFF. Incomplete CDR3 DNA: TGTGCCAGCAGCTTGTGGGGGGAGGAAAAG.

This clone was seen repeatedly, ten times or more. The read is 3 residues too short to cover the CDR3 end, so that end is filled in from the germline J gene. The chain employs TRBV2 and TRBJ2-2; maybe TRBD1 (6 bases). The V and J ends lost 2 bases and 2 bases respectively, with 9 bases between them. The CDR3 consists of 15 residues. Per germline, CDR1 SNHLY and CDR2 FYNNEI. The CDR3 spells CASSETGSNTGELFF. The CDR3 DNA, read in part, is TGTGCCAGCAGTGAAACAGGGAGCAACACCGGGGAG.